This is a list of T cell receptor beta chains from one sample in a study of blood T cell repertoires in COVID-19. Method: immunoSEQ multiplex PCR; TCRdb's copy keeps in-frame clones and lacks some. The sample carries 90,000 to 150,000 clones, around 86% recorded once. The specimen was peripheral blood. Receptors originate from an elderly man with acute or convalescent COVID-19. Both conserved end residues are part of each CDR3. The order of the fields is V gene, CDR3 protein.

v_gene: TRBV5-1
CDR3aa: CASSSGLAVADEQFF

v_gene: TRBV6-2/TRBV6-3
CDR3aa: CASSGDNRYEQYF

v_gene: TRBV5-1
CDR3aa: CASSLAPQGEGETQYF

v_gene: TRBV5-4
CDR3aa: CASSSRGEETQYF

v_gene: TRBV5-1
CDR3aa: CASSLASGQGDYGYTF

v_gene: TRBV11-2
CDR3aa: CASSLRILAGGYNEQFF

v_gene: TRBV7-8
CDR3aa: CASSLVGDYYGYTF

v_gene: TRBV18
CDR3aa: CASSPDRAGYTF

v_gene: TRBV11-1
CDR3aa: CASSYGGNEQFF

v_gene: TRBV4-2
CDR3aa: CASSPQGVAGEADTQYF

v_gene: TRBV28
CDR3aa: CASNRGTEAFF

v_gene: TRBV19
CDR3aa: CASSSRGGTIQPQHF

v_gene: TRBV9
CDR3aa: CASSVGRENTEAFF

v_gene: TRBV7-2
CDR3aa: CASRSAGTGYSPLHF

v_gene: TRBV27
CDR3aa: CASSLGFAGNAEAFF

v_gene: TRBV12-3/TRBV12-4
CDR3aa: CASSFGEIYEQYF

v_gene: TRBV15
CDR3aa: CATSDEGQGWEKLFF

v_gene: TRBV6-5
CDR3aa: CASRGLTGGNTEAFF

v_gene: TRBV19
CDR3aa: CASNPRDSRSGANVLTF

v_gene: TRBV6-1
CDR3aa: CASSGGVGTGHYGYTF

v_gene: TRBV9
CDR3aa: CASSVATPTTDTQYF

v_gene: TRBV19
CDR3aa: CASSVPGQGNYGYTF

v_gene: TRBV11-2
CDR3aa: CASSLDAGGTSSVRETQYF

v_gene: TRBV27
CDR3aa: CASSLRTGQGSYNEQFF

v_gene: TRBV5-1
CDR3aa: CASSLAGQTNEKLFF

v_gene: TRBV11-1
CDR3aa: CASSLSQGDYGYTF

v_gene: TRBV6-5
CDR3aa: CASSQGYNEQFF

v_gene: TRBV7-3
CDR3aa: CASSKRGDREAFF

v_gene: TRBV10-3
CDR3aa: CAISPSNYGYTF

v_gene: TRBV23-1
CDR3aa: CASSPPGAPYNEQFF

v_gene: TRBV2
CDR3aa: CASSNRGQSGNEQYF

v_gene: TRBV6-5
CDR3aa: CASSQGFSYNSPLHF

v_gene: TRBV6-2/TRBV6-3
CDR3aa: CASSRLAETTDTQYF

v_gene: TRBV5-1
CDR3aa: CASSLRGVNTEAFF

v_gene: TRBV30
CDR3aa: CAWSVRGGGQPQHF

v_gene: TRBV4-2
CDR3aa: CASSQVRGGGISPLHF

v_gene: TRBV25-1
CDR3aa: CASSPPRPGTTTEAFF

v_gene: TRBV7-9
CDR3aa: CASSSPGIGNTIYF

v_gene: TRBV30
CDR3aa: CAWAYRGNTEAFF

v_gene: TRBV2
CDR3aa: CASSVNGQGFLNTEAFF

v_gene: TRBV5-5
CDR3aa: CASSPDRGNYGYTF

v_gene: TRBV28
CDR3aa: CASSWGGVGTEAFF

v_gene: TRBV5-4
CDR3aa: CASSSGTGRLGTEAFF

v_gene: TRBV5-1
CDR3aa: CASSLGTWGVDNQPQHF

v_gene: TRBV27
CDR3aa: CASSNTKNYGYTF

v_gene: TRBV4-2
CDR3aa: CASSHRGSGESDTQYF

v_gene: TRBV5-4
CDR3aa: CASSLGTSGGSYEQYF

v_gene: TRBV27
CDR3aa: CASSLFRTNQETQYF

v_gene: TRBV5-8
CDR3aa: CASSLNRNTEAFF